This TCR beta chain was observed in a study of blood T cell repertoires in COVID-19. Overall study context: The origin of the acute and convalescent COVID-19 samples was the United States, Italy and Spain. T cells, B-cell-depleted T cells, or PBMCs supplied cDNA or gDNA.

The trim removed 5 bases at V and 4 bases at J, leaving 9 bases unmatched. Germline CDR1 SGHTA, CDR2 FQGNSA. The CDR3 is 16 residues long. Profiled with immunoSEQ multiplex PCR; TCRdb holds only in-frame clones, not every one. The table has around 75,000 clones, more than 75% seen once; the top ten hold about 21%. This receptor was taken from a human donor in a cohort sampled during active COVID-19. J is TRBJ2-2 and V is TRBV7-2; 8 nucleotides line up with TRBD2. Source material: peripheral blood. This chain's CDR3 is CASSAGGGTGTGELFF. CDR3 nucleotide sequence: TGTGCCAGCAGCGCGGGAGGAGGGACCGGCACCGGGGAGCTGTTTTTT.